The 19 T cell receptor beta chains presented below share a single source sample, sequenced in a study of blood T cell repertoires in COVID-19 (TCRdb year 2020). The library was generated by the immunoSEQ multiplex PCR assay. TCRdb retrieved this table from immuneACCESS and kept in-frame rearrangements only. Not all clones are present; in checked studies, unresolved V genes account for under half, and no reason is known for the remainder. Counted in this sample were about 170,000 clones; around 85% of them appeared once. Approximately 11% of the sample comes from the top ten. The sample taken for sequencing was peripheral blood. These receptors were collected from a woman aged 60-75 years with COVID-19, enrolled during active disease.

The DNA for the CDR3 is TGTGCCAGCAAGTCCGGAGGACGCACTGAAGCTTTCTTT. Its translation: CASKSGGRTEAFF. The chain carries TRBV12-3 or TRBV12-4 and TRBJ1-1, with D unresolved. This CDR3 is 13 amino acids long. Trimming took off 7 bases at V and 4 bases at J, with 13 bases between the two ends.

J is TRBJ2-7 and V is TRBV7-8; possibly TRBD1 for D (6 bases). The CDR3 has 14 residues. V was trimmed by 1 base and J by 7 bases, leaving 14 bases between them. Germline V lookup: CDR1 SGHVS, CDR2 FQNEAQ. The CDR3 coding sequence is TGTGCCAGCAGCTTAGTTGAATCTCAGGGGGAGCAGTACTTC. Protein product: CASSLVESQGEQYF.

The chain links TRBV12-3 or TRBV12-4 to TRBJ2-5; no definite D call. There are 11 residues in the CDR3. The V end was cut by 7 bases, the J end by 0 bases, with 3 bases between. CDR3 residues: CASTDQETQYF. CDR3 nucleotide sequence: TGTGCCAGCACCGACCAAGAGACCCAGTACTTC.

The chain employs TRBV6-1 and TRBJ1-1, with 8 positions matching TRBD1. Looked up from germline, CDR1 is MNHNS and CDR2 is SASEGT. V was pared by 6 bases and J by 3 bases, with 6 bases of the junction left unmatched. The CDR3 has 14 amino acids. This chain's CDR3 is CASSRQGWDTEAFF. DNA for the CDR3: TGTGCCAGCAGCCGACAGGGGTGGGACACTGAAGCTTTCTTT.

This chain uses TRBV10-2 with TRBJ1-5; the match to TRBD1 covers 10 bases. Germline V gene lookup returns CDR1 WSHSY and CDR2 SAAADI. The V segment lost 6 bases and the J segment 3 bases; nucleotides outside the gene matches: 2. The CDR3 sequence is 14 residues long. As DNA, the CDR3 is TGCGCCAGCAGGGGGACAGGGGTCAATCAGCCCCAGCATTTT. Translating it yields CASRGTGVNQPQHF.

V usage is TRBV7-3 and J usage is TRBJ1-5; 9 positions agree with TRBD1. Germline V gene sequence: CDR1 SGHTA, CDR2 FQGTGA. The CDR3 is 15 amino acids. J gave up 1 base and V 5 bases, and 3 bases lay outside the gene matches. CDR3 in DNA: TGTGCCAGCAGCCCCGGACAGGGGAGCAATCAGCCCCAGCATTTT. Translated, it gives CASSPGQGSNQPQHF.

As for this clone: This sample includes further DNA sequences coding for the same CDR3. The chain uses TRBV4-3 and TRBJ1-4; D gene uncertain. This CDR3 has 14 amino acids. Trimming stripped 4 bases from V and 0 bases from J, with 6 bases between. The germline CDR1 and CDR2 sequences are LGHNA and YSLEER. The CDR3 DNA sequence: TGCGCCAGCAGCCCTACTGCAACTAATGAAAAACTGTTTTTT. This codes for CASSPTATNEKLFF.

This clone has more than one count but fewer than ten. DNA for the CDR3: TGTGCCAGCAGCTTAGGACAGGGGACCCAGAACACTGAAGCTTTCTTT. It is translated as CASSLGQGTQNTEAFF. The chain couples TRBV7-2 to TRBJ1-1, with 8 bases that match TRBD1. Germline lookup yields CDR1 SGHTA and CDR2 FQGNSA. V dropped 1 base and J dropped 1; count of bases not matched to a gene: 5. The CDR3 spans 16 residues.

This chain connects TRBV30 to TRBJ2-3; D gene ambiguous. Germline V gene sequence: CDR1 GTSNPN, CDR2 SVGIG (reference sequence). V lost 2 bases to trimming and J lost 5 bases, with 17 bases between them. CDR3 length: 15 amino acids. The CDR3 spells CAWSTTPNGIDTQYF. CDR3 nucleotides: TGTGCCTGGAGTACTACCCCGAACGGAATAGATACGCAGTATTTT.

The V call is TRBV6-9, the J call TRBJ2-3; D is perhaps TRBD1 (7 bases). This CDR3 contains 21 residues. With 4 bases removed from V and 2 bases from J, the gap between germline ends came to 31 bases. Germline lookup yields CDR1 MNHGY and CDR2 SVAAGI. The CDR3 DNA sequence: TGTGCCAGCAGTTCCCCTCCGGGACAGTCGATCGGGACTCGGGCCACAGATACGCAGTATTTT. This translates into CASSSPPGQSIGTRATDTQYF.

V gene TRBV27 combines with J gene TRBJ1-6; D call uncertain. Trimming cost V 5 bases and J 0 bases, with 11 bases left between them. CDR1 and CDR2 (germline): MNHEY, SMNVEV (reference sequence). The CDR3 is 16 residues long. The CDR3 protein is CASSRGPFSYNSPLHF. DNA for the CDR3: TGTGCCAGCAGTCGCGGGCCATTCTCCTATAATTCACCCCTCCACTTT.

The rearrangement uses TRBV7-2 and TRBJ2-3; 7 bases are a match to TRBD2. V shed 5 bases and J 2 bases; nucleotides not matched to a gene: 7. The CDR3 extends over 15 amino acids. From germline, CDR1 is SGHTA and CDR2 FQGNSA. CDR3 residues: CASSPLGGTTDTQYF. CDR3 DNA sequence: TGTGCCAGCAGCCCCCTGGGGGGGACCACAGATACGCAGTATTTT.

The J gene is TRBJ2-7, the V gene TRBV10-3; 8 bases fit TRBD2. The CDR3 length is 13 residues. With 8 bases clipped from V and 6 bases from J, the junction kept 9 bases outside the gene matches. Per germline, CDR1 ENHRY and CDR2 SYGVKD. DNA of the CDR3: TGTGCCATCCAAACCGGGACTAGAGGCGAGCAGTACTTC. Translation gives CAIQTGTRGEQYF.

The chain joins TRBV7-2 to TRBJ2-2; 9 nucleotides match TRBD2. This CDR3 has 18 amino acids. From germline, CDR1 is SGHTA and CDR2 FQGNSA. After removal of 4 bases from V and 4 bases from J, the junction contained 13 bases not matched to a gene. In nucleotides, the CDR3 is TGTGCCAGCAGCTATTACCCTTTAGCGGGAGTGGGCACCGGGGAGCTGTTTTTT. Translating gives CASSYYPLAGVGTGELFF.

CDR3 sequence (DNA): TGTGCCAGTAGTATAAACAGGGTGGATGGCTACACCTTC. Its translation: CASSINRVDGYTF. This sequence joins TRBV19 and TRBJ1-2; TRBD1 might be the D (6 bases). CDR1 LNHDA and CDR2 SQIVND come from the germline V gene (reference sequence). The length of the CDR3 is 13 residues. With 2 bases removed from V and 6 bases from J, the gap between germline ends came to 10 bases. Variable domain in full (rest from reference TRBV19 and TRBJ1-2): DGGITQSPKYLFRKEGQNVTLSCEQNLNHDAMYWYRQDPGQGLRLIYYSQIVNDFQKGDIAEGYSVSREKKESFPLTVTSAQKNPTAFYLCASSINRVDGYTFGSGTRLTVV.

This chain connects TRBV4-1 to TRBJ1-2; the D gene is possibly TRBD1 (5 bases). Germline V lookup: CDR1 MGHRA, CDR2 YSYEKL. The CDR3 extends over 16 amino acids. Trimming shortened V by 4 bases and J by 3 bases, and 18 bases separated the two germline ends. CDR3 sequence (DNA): TGCGCCAGCAGCCCAGAGAAGGGACTGCCCTACTATGGCTACACCTTC. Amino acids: CASSPEKGLPYYGYTF.

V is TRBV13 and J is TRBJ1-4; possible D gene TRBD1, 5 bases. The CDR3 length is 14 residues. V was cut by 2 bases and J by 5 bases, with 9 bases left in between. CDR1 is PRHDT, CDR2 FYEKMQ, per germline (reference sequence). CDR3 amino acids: CASSLTGVNEKLFF. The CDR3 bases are TGTGCCAGCAGCTTAACGGGGGTGAATGAAAAACTGTTTTTT.

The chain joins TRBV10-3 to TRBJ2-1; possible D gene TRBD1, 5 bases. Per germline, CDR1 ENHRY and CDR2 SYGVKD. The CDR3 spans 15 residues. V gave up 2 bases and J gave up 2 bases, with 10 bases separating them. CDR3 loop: CAISEAREPYNEQFF. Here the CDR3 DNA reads TGTGCCATCAGTGAGGCCAGGGAACCCTACAATGAGCAGTTCTTC.

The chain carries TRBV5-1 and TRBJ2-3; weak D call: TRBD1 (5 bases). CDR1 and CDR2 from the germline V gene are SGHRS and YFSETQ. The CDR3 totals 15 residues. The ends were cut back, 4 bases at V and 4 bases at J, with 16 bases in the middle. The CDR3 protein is CASSPSNIGADTQYF. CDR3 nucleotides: TGCGCCAGCAGCCCGTCCAACATAGGGGCAGATACGCAGTATTTT.